Described below is a single T cell receptor (beta chain) sequence and its context. This clonotype was recorded many times. Its antigen is not yet known. Base qualities are not at hand, and no much larger clone is one base apart. This entry comes from a study of breast tumors, draining lymph nodes, adjacent tissues (dated by TCRdb to the mid-2010s). Turning to the overall study: TCR beta repertoires were compared across tumor, adjacent nontumor tissue and axillary lymph nodes obtained from breast cancer patients. The study was designed to assess the relationships and possible T-cell exchange between tumor, surrounding tissue and draining lymph node repertoires in human breast cancer. The investigation overall reported the following: Tumors showed preferential V and J gene usage, and their T-cell repertoire diversity fell below that of lymph nodes yet above that of nontumor tissue. Tumor and nontumor tissue repertoires were significantly more similar in luminal-like than in basal-like breast cancer. The data were considered consistent with most tumor T cells being derived from the lymph node and subsequently expanding within tumor tissue. The conclusion that tumor T cells originate in lymph nodes was presented as consistent with a hypothesis rather than as directly demonstrated.

Lymph node samples were obtained from the axillary draining lymph nodes of breast cancer patients. CDR3 length: 14 amino acids, cysteine to phenylalanine. The sequence is cut down to CDR3 DNA, 42 bases in frame from base 1. V and J are truncated by 6 bases and 0 bases respectively, leaving an intervening sequence of 12 bases. From the germline V gene, CDR1 is SQVTM and CDR2 is ANQGSEA. Data came from an Illumina HiSeq 2000. TCR beta chain libraries were generated by multiplex PCR amplification. The amplified TCR beta chain products were analyzed by high-throughput sequencing. TCRdb handled the public reads itself, with Q25 trimming in fastp and clone calling in MiXCR, and kept productive beta chains. Every CDR3 protein is listed once, alongside the most common genes and DNA of its rows. This sample holds approximately 210,000 distinct CDR3 sequences; 32% were observed only once. The ten largest clones represent approximately 1.5% of the sample.

The sample consisted of axillary lymph node tissue. The receptor's source is a female donor with breast cancer. Some clones in this sample may be carry-over from other donors' samples. The sequence links TRBV29-1 to TRBJ2-1, with the D gene call left open. The sequence in DNA is TGCAGCGTCGGCACTCCAAGCTCCTACAATGAGCAGTTCTTC. The translation is CSVGTPSSYNEQFF.